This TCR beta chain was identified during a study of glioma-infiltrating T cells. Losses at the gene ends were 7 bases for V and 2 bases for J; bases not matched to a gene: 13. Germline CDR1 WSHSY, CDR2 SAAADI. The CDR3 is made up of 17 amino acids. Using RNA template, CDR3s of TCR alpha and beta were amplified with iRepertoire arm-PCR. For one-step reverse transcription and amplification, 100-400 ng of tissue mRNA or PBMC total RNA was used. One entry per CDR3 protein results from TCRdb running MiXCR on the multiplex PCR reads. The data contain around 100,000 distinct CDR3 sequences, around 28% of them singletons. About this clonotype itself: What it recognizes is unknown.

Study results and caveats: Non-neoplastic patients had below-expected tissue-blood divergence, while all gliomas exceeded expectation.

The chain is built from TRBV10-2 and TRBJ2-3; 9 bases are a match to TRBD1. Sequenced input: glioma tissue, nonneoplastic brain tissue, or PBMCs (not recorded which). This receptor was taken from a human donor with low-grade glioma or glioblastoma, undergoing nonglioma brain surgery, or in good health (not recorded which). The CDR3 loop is CASTEMGQGWYTDTQYF. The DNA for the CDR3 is TGCGCCAGCACCGAGATGGGACAGGGATGGTACACAGATACGCAGTATTTT.